These 20 T cell receptor beta chains share one sample of origin, sequenced in a study of blood T cell repertoires in COVID-19. Profiled with immunoSEQ multiplex PCR; TCRdb holds only in-frame clones, not every one. The sample carries 55,000 to 85,000 clones, 65% to 80% recorded once. The sample comprised peripheral blood. All receptors derive from a man aged 60-69 years with active or convalescent COVID-19.

This chain links TRBV9 with TRBJ1-6; D unclear. Germline V gene data show CDR1 as SGDLS and CDR2 as YYNGEE. Deletions cut 2 bases from V and 8 bases from J, with 11 bases between. CDR3 size: 14 residues. The CDR3 coding sequence is TGTGCCAGCAGCGTTGGGCAGCACGATTCACCCCTCCACTTT. This sequence encodes CASSVGQHDSPLHF.

The chain links TRBV5-1 to TRBJ2-7; a weak D match, TRBD2 (5 bases). The length of the CDR3 is 13 residues. CDR1 and CDR2 from the germline V gene are SGHRS and YFSETQ. V was shortened by 4 bases and J by 0 bases, with 8 bases between the two germline ends. CDR3 residues: CASSPGSSYEQYF. The CDR3 DNA is TGCGCCAGCAGCCCGGGGTCCTCCTACGAGCAGTACTTC.

This sequence joins TRBV7-8 and TRBJ2-7, with TRBD2 as a possible D gene (6 bases). CDR3 size: 15 residues. V was pared by 5 bases and J by 6 bases, with 20 bases between. Germline V gene data show CDR1 as SGHVS and CDR2 as FQNEAQ. This CDR3 reads CASSPLGTPKGEQYF. In DNA, the CDR3 is TGTGCCAGCAGCCCCCTCGGGACTCCCAAAGGCGAGCAGTACTTC.

The chain links TRBV4-3 to TRBJ2-7; 9 bases match TRBD1. From germline, CDR1 is LGHNA and CDR2 YSLEER. The CDR3 length is 18 residues. Germline trimming cut 3 bases from V and 4 bases from J; bases unmatched to any gene: 16. CDR3 region: CASSQGPGGTGSDYEQYF. The DNA of the CDR3 is TGCGCCAGCAGCCAGGGCCCAGGCGGGACAGGGAGTGATTACGAGCAGTACTTC.

The chain combines TRBV9 with TRBJ1-2; D unclear. V lost 0 bases and J lost 2, with 14 bases in between. The CDR3 is 16 amino acids. The germline V gene has CDR1 SGDLS and CDR2 YYNGEE. The DNA of the CDR3 is TGTGCCAGCAGCGTAGATCCCACACCACGCAACTATGGCTACACCTTC. As protein: CASSVDPTPRNYGYTF.

This clone was detected once. V usage is TRBV5-1 and J usage is TRBJ1-1, with D perhaps matching TRBD1 (6 bases). CDR1 and CDR2 (germline): SGHRS, YFSETQ. The CDR3 loop spans 14 amino acids. V was clipped by 0 bases and J by 1 base, with 7 bases between them. Here the CDR3 DNA reads TGCGCCAGCAGCTTGGGGGGACAGAACACTGAAGCTTTCTTT. It yields the protein CASSLGGQNTEAFF.

V is TRBV13 and J is TRBJ2-1; possible D gene TRBD2, 5 bases. Germline-derived CDR1 and CDR2 are PRHDT and FYEKMQ (reference sequence). This CDR3 region has 18 residues. V was trimmed by 5 bases and J by 5 bases, leaving 25 bases between them. The CDR3 bases are TGTGCCAGCAGCGTTTTAACTGACATCTATCGGGGTGACAATGAGCAGTTCTTC. It translates to CASSVLTDIYRGDNEQFF. The full variable domain, rest sourced from reference TRBV13 and TRBJ2-1, is AAGVIQSPRHLIKEKRETATLKCYPIPRHDTVYWYQQGPGQDPQFLISFYEKMQSDKGSIPDRFSAQQFSDYHSELNMSSLELGDSALYFCASSVLTDIYRGDNEQFFGPGTRLTVL.

The V and J genes are TRBV30 and TRBJ2-1, with 7 bases that match TRBD1. Losses at the gene ends were 1 base for V and 0 bases for J; bases not matched to a gene: 3. The CDR3 length is 15 residues. Germline lookup yields CDR1 GTSNPN and CDR2 SVGIG (reference sequence). DNA for the CDR3: TGTGCCTGGAGTGGTAACAGGGGCTCCTACAATGAGCAGTTCTTC. Protein product: CAWSGNRGSYNEQFF.

The chain is built from TRBV7-9 and TRBJ2-1, with D hard to call. V lost 5 bases to trimming and J lost 5 bases, with 16 bases between them. The CDR3 is made up of 15 amino acids. Per germline, CDR1 SEHNR and CDR2 FQNEAQ (reference sequence). The CDR3 loop is CASSKKTYYDNEQFF. The CDR3 DNA sequence: TGTGCCAGCAGCAAAAAAACATACTACGACAATGAGCAGTTCTTC.

The gene calls are TRBV5-1 and TRBJ2-2; D unclear. Trimming removed 4 bases from V and 5 bases from J, with 12 bases in between. The CDR3 runs 14 residues. CDR1 and CDR2 (germline): SGHRS, YFSETQ. CDR3 DNA sequence: TGCGCCAGCAGCGTACCTTCGAGTACCGGGGAGCTGTTTTTT. Encoded protein: CASSVPSSTGELFF.

This clone was seen ten or more times. The chain is built from TRBV29-1 and TRBJ2-5, with D possibly TRBD1 on 6 matching bases. V dropped 3 bases and J dropped 5 bases, with 16 bases sitting between them. Germline CDR1 reads SQVTM; CDR2 reads ANQGSEA. The CDR3 loop spans 14 amino acids. CDR3: CSVDSVRGLETQYF. In DNA form, the CDR3 reads TGCAGCGTTGATTCCGTCAGGGGTTTGGAGACCCAGTACTTC. Using reference TRBV29-1 and TRBJ2-5 for the parts outside the CDR3, the full variable domain is SAVISQKPSRDICQRGTSLTIQCQVDSQVTMMFWYRQQPGQSLTLIATANQGSEATYESGFVIDKFPISRPNLTFSTLTVSNMSPEDSSIYLCSVDSVRGLETQYFGPGTRLLVL.

The chain employs TRBV6-5 and TRBJ2-2, with 8 nucleotides matching TRBD1. Germline trimming cut 4 bases from V and 7 bases from J; bases unmatched to any gene: 8. The CDR3 consists of 15 residues. Per the germline V gene, CDR1 is MNHEY and CDR2 is SVGAGI. CDR3 nucleotide sequence: TGTGCCAGCAGTTTACGACAGGGGAGAATCGGGGAGCTGTTTTTT. Amino acids: CASSLRQGRIGELFF.

The chain is built from TRBV7-9 and TRBJ2-1, with D perhaps matching TRBD2 (6 bases). V lost 3 bases and J 5 bases, leaving 11 bases between the germline ends. Germline V gene lookup returns CDR1 SEHNR and CDR2 FQNEAQ (reference sequence). The CDR3 is 14 residues long. The CDR3 DNA reads as TGTGCCAGCAGCTTGGAGGGAGATAACAATGAGCAGTTCTTC. This encodes CASSLEGDNNEQFF.

V is TRBV11-2 and J is TRBJ2-3; 8 bases are shared with TRBD2. Germline V gene lookup returns CDR1 SGHAT and CDR2 FQNNGV. Trimming took 6 bases from V and 0 from J; bases not matched to a gene: 5. The CDR3 is 15 residues long. This chain's CDR3 is CASSEERGSTDTQYF. The CDR3 coding sequence is TGTGCCAGCAGTGAAGAGCGGGGGAGCACAGATACGCAGTATTTT.

This chain uses TRBV19 with TRBJ1-2; 7 nucleotides agree with TRBD1. The CDR3 runs to 14 residues. The germline CDR1 and CDR2 sequences are LNHDA and SQIVND (reference sequence). Germline trimming cut 5 bases from V and 4 bases from J; bases unmatched to any gene: 7. CDR3 sequence: CASSPGQALYGYTF. The DNA of the CDR3 is TGTGCCAGTAGTCCCGGACAGGCCCTCTATGGCTACACCTTC.

This rearrangement joins TRBV10-3 to TRBJ1-1; the D is unclear. The germline V gene encodes CDR1 ENHRY and CDR2 SYGVKD. CDR3 size: 16 residues. Trimming left V 0 bases short and J 5 bases short, with 16 bases between. CDR3 region: CAISESDGGLRTEAFF. Here the CDR3 DNA reads TGTGCCATCAGTGAGTCGGACGGAGGACTGCGGACTGAAGCTTTCTTT.

This rearrangement joins TRBV5-4 to TRBJ2-1, with TRBD2 as a possible D gene (7 bases). The V and J ends lost 2 bases and 8 bases respectively, with 11 bases between them. Germline V gives CDR1 SGHNT, CDR2 YYREEE (reference sequence). This CDR3 is 13 amino acids long. CDR3 bases: TGTGCCAGCAGCTTTAAGGGGGGGGATGAGCAGTTCTTC. As protein: CASSFKGGDEQFF.

The CDR3 DNA sequence: TGTGCCTGGAGTGTGGGGGGGGGCTTGGAGACCCAGTACTTC. Residues: CAWSVGGGLETQYF. The genes are TRBV30 and TRBJ2-5; D possibly corresponds to TRBD2 (7 bases). The V gene lost 0 bases and the J gene lost 5 bases, with 13 bases spanning the gap. Per the germline V gene, CDR1 is GTSNPN and CDR2 is SVGIG (reference sequence). The CDR3 runs to 14 residues.

The V call is TRBV6-6, the J call TRBJ2-2, with 8 bases aligning to TRBD1. The V gene's germline CDR1 is MNHNY and CDR2 SVGAGI (reference sequence). With V trimmed by 6 bases and J by 7 bases, 7 bases remained unmatched. CDR3 length equals 14 residues. CDR3 sequence (DNA): TGTGCCAGCAGGCTCCTGGGGACAGGCGGGGAGCTGTTTTTT. As protein: CASRLLGTGGELFF.

The chain joins TRBV29-1 to TRBJ1-2; TRBD1 matches at 9 bases. V was pared by 6 bases and J by 4 bases, with 6 bases of the junction left unmatched. CDR3 length: 13 amino acids. Germline CDR1 is SQVTM and CDR2 is ANQGSEA. The CDR3 nucleotides are TGCAGCGTCGGACAGGGGTTAAGCTATGGCTACACCTTC. Translated: CSVGQGLSYGYTF.